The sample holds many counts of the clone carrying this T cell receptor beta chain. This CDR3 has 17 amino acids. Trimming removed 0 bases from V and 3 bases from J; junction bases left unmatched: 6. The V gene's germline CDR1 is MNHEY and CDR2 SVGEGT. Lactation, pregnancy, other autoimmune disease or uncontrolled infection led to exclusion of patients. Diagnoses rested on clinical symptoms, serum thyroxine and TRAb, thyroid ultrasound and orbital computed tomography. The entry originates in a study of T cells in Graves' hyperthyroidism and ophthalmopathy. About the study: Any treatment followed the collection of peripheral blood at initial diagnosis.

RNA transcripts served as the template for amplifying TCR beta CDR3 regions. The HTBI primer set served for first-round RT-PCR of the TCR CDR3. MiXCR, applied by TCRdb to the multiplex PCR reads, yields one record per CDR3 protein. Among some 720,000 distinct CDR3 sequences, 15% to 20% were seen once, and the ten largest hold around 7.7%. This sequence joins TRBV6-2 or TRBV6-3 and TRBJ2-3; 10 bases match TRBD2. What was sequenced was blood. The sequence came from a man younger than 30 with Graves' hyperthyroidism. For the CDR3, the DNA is TGTGCCAGCAGTTACTCGTACAGCGGGAGGGCTACAGATACGCAGTATTTT. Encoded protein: CASSYSYSGRATDTQYF.